A single T cell receptor (beta chain) is shown here with its context. The data stem from a study of blood T cell repertoires in COVID-19. Resolution of symptoms, clearance, or two negative PCRs was present in recovered Cohort 3 donors. Data came from immunoSEQ multiplex PCR; TCRdb stores just in-frame clones and leaves some out. The sample shows approximately 290,000 clones, approximately 85% of them seen only once. This sequence was found in a woman aged 25 to 39 who had recovered from COVID-19. The sample comprised PBMCs or T cells enriched from blood (not recorded which).

The CDR3 nucleotides are TGTGCCAGTCATCGAAACCCTGGGACACGAACCGGGGAGCTGTTTTTT. Its translation: CASHRNPGTRTGELFF. The J gene is TRBJ2-2, the V gene TRBV27, with a possible D match to TRBD1 (6 bases). The ends were cut back, 9 bases at V and 5 bases at J, with 22 bases in the middle. The CDR3 is 16 residues long. CDR1 and CDR2 (germline): MNHEY, SMNVEV (reference sequence).